One and the same sample provided the 19 T cell receptor beta chains below, sequenced in a study of blood T cell repertoires in COVID-19. Generated by immunoSEQ multiplex PCR, the TCRdb table keeps only in-frame clones and is missing some. The table has about 500,000 clones, roughly 89% seen once; the top ten hold 0.7% to 1%. Sequencing input: peripheral blood. The receptor source for this set is a man aged 18-30 years with COVID-19, enrolled during active disease.

The J gene is TRBJ2-7, the V gene TRBV6-1, with D unclear. CDR3 length: 13 residues. Germline loops: CDR1 MNHNS, CDR2 SASEGT. V gave up 2 bases and J gave up 3 bases, with 8 bases separating them. The CDR3 region is CASSENRDYEQYF. The CDR3 DNA reads TGTGCCAGCAGTGAAAACAGAGACTACGAGCAGTACTTC.

This clone has at least ten counts. The chain recombines TRBV4-2 with TRBJ2-7, with 9 bases matching TRBD2. CDR1 and CDR2 (germline): LGHNA, YNFKEQ. CDR3 length: 15 amino acids. The trim removed 6 bases at V and 0 bases at J, leaving 6 bases unmatched. In DNA form, the CDR3 reads TGTGCCAGCAGATCGGGTAGCGGGAGCTCCTACGAGCAGTACTTC. This gives the protein CASRSGSGSSYEQYF.

This chain uses TRBV7-9 with TRBJ1-2; 7 bases fit TRBD1. After removal of 7 bases from V and 4 bases from J, the junction contained 12 bases not matched to a gene. This CDR3 has 15 amino acids. Germline CDR1 is SEHNR and CDR2 is FQNEAQ (reference sequence). The CDR3 loop reads CASTMGGQNPYGYTF. In nucleotides, the CDR3 is TGTGCCAGCACGATGGGGGGACAGAACCCCTATGGCTACACCTTC.

The CDR3 region is CASSKTSSSTDTQYF. The CDR3 DNA follows: TGTGCCAGCAGCAAGACTAGCAGTAGCACAGATACGCAGTATTTT. This chain joins TRBV7-3 and TRBJ2-3, with TRBD2 matching 7 bases. Germline CDR1 is SGHTA and CDR2 is FQGTGA. V trimming: 5 bases; J trimming: 0 bases; junction bases outside the gene matches: 5. The length of the CDR3 is 15 residues.

The chain couples TRBV6-5 to TRBJ1-5; no definite D call. CDR3 length equals 14 residues. In germline, CDR1 is MNHEY, CDR2 SVGAGI. The ends were cut back, 6 bases at V and 2 bases at J, with 11 bases in the middle. This CDR3 reads CASSWREGNQPQHF. The CDR3 DNA reads as TGTGCCAGCAGCTGGAGGGAGGGCAATCAGCCCCAGCATTTT.

The chain employs TRBV28 and TRBJ2-6, with a tentative D call TRBD2 (7 bases). The CDR3 has 15 residues. The germline V and J ends were trimmed by 6 bases and 2 bases, with 11 bases remaining between them. The germline CDR1 and CDR2 sequences are MDHEN and SYDVKM. The CDR3 sequence is CASRSGGPGANVLTF. The CDR3 DNA is TGTGCCAGCAGGTCGGGGGGCCCTGGGGCCAACGTCCTGACTTTC.

This chain joins TRBV7-9 and TRBJ2-1; TRBD2 is a possible D gene (5 bases). Germline CDR1 and CDR2: SEHNR and FQNEAQ (reference sequence). Trimming removed 3 bases from V and 0 bases from J, with 15 bases in between. The CDR3 sequence is 17 residues long. The CDR3 protein is CASSLPRTQSSYNEQFF. The CDR3, as DNA: TGTGCCAGCAGCTTGCCCCGGACTCAAAGCTCCTACAATGAGCAGTTCTTC.

DNA for the CDR3: TGTGCCAGCAGCTTGGAACGGGGTAGTGGCGAGCAGTACTTC. This encodes CASSLERGSGEQYF. The genes are TRBV5-4 and TRBJ2-7; tentative D call: TRBD2 (5 bases). In germline, CDR1 is SGHNT, CDR2 YYREEE (reference sequence). The CDR3 is 14 amino acids. Trimming removed 0 bases at V and 6 bases at J, with 13 bases between.

The chain carries TRBV7-9 and TRBJ1-1, with D unclear. CDR3 length equals 12 residues. Germline-derived CDR1 and CDR2 are SEHNR and FQNEAQ (reference sequence). V was clipped by 4 bases and J by 0 bases, with 3 bases between them. The CDR3 nucleotides read TGTGCCAGCAGCTCGGTGAACACTGAAGCTTTCTTT. It yields the protein CASSSVNTEAFF.

The chain couples TRBV5-4 to TRBJ2-6; 11 positions match TRBD1. The germline V gene has CDR1 SGHNT and CDR2 YYREEE (reference sequence). The CDR3 is 18 residues long. Trimming cost V 0 bases and J 2 bases; bases outside gene matches: 4. CDR3 sequence: CASSLGTGGAPGANVLTF. The CDR3 nucleotides are TGTGCCAGCAGCTTGGGGACAGGGGGCGCACCTGGGGCCAACGTCCTGACTTTC.

The chain joins TRBV9 to TRBJ2-3; 9 positions agree with TRBD2. The CDR3 is made up of 17 amino acids. Per germline, CDR1 SGDLS and CDR2 YYNGEE. The ends lost 0 bases at V and 2 bases at J; junction bases unmatched: 7. CDR3 DNA: TGTGCCAGCAGCGTAGATCGAGCGGGGGGACTCACAGATACGCAGTATTTT. It encodes CASSVDRAGGLTDTQYF.

The CDR3 DNA is TGTGCCAGCAGCCAAACTAGCAGGGAGACCCAGTACTTC. As protein: CASSQTSRETQYF. The V gene is TRBV7-9, the J gene TRBJ2-5, with D possibly TRBD2 on 6 matching bases. This CDR3 contains 13 residues. CDR1 is SEHNR and CDR2 is FQNEAQ in the germline V gene (reference sequence). V shed 5 bases and J shed 5 bases, with 12 bases lying between them. The full variable domain, in which reference TRBV7-9 and TRBJ2-5 provide the parts outside the CDR3, is DTGVSQNPRHKITKRGQNVTFRCDPISEHNRLYWYRQTLGQGPEFLTYFQNEAQLEKSRLLSDRFSAERPKGSFSTLEIQRTEQGDSAMYLCASSQTSRETQYFGPGTRLLVL.

This chain links TRBV2 with TRBJ2-1, with 11 bases aligning to TRBD1. This CDR3 has 15 amino acids. The germline V gene encodes CDR1 SNHLY and CDR2 FYNNEI. J gave up 4 bases and V 5 bases, and 4 bases lay outside the gene matches. This CDR3 reads CASSRGTGGYNEQFF. Here the CDR3 DNA reads TGTGCCAGCAGTCGGGGGACAGGGGGATACAATGAGCAGTTCTTC.

The chain has TRBV4-1 and TRBJ1-5; the D gene is possibly TRBD1 (6 bases). CDR3 size: 14 residues. CDR1 is MGHRA, CDR2 YSYEKL, per germline. V lost 1 base, J lost 7 bases, and 11 bases lay in between. The CDR3 here is CASSQGAGEQPQHF. The CDR3, as DNA: TGCGCCAGCAGCCAAGGGGCAGGGGAGCAGCCCCAGCATTTT.

This chain joins TRBV15 and TRBJ2-1; 8 bases are a match to TRBD1. The junction had 12 bases not matched to a gene; V was cut back by 2 bases and J by 6 bases. Germline V lookup: CDR1 LNHNV, CDR2 YYDKDF (reference sequence). The length of the CDR3 is 17 residues. The CDR3 is CATSRRPRGHLINEQFF. The CDR3 region has the DNA TGTGCCACCAGCAGAAGACCCAGGGGGCATCTGATCAATGAGCAGTTCTTC.

In its sample, this clone was seen once. The chain couples TRBV25-1 to TRBJ2-3, with D perhaps matching TRBD2 (5 bases). The CDR3 sequence is 16 residues long. Germline CDR1 and CDR2: MGHDK and SYGVNS. V lost 3 bases, J lost 1 base, and 14 bases lay in between. CDR3 protein: CASSDLSLGGTDTQYF. In DNA, the CDR3 is TGTGCCAGCAGTGATCTCTCTCTCGGGGGCACAGATACGCAGTATTTT.

This sequence joins TRBV24-1 and TRBJ1-5; TRBD1 matches at 7 bases. The trim removed 9 bases at V and 1 base at J, leaving 5 bases unmatched. The CDR3 has 14 amino acids. From germline, CDR1 is KGHDR and CDR2 SFDVKD. The CDR3 sequence is CATAAGGSNQPQHF. CDR3 sequence (DNA): TGTGCCACCGCGGCAGGGGGAAGCAATCAGCCCCAGCATTTT.

The CDR3 bases are TGTGCCAGTAGTATCAAGAGAGTTAATTCACCCCTCCACTTT. Its translation: CASSIKRVNSPLHF. The chain carries TRBV19 and TRBJ1-6; D remains ambiguous. The CDR3 length is 14 residues. V shed 3 bases and J shed 6 bases, with 9 bases lying between them. Germline V lookup: CDR1 LNHDA, CDR2 SQIVND (reference sequence). The entire variable domain, with the rest obtained from reference TRBV19 and TRBJ1-6, is as follows: DGGITQSPKYLFRKEGQNVTLSCEQNLNHDAMYWYRQDPGQGLRLIYYSQIVNDFQKGDIAEGYSVSREKKESFPLTVTSAQKNPTAFYLCASSIKRVNSPLHFGNGTRLTVT.

The rearrangement uses TRBV18 and TRBJ1-2; 8 positions agree with TRBD1. The CDR3 is 16 amino acids. The J segment lost 4 bases and the V segment lost 4 bases, leaving 11 bases of the junction unmatched. Germline CDR1 is KGHSH and CDR2 is LQKENI. The CDR3 here is CASSRAGTGHIYGYTF. CDR3 sequence (DNA): TGTGCCAGCTCACGAGCCGGGACAGGACATATCTATGGCTACACCTTC.